The 21 T cell receptor beta chains listed next were all sequenced from one sample in a study of cytomegalovirus exposure and HLA in healthy donors. TCRdb's table, derived via immunoSEQ multiplex PCR, lists solely in-frame clones and lacks some. The sample has some 120,000 clones; 89% are singletons. The specimen was PBMCs. These receptors were collected from a woman aged 18-30 years in good health and CMV-seronegative.

The chain has TRBV20-1 and TRBJ2-1, with D uncertain. V lost 6 bases and J lost 10, with 13 bases in between. Per the germline V gene, CDR1 is DFQATT and CDR2 is SNEGSKA (reference sequence). The CDR3 is made up of 11 amino acids. The CDR3 nucleotides read TGCAGTGCGAGAACGCTCGGGGAGCAGTTCTTC. This sequence encodes CSARTLGEQFF.

V and J are TRBV6-5 and TRBJ1-4, with D perhaps TRBD1 (6 bases). Germline CDR1 reads MNHEY; CDR2 reads SVGAGI. Trimming stripped 4 bases from V and 3 bases from J, with 9 bases between. This CDR3 is 14 amino acids long. CDR3 coding DNA: TGTGCCAGCAGTTTCAGGGGTTCTAATGAAAAACTGTTTTTT. It encodes CASSFRGSNEKLFF.

This rearrangement joins TRBV5-4 to TRBJ1-1; 8 bases agree with TRBD1. The V gene end was trimmed by 5 bases and the J gene end by 0 bases; junction bases not matched to a gene: 6. The CDR3 is 15 amino acids. CDR1 and CDR2 (germline): SGHNT, YYREEE (reference sequence). The CDR3 reads CASSAGTGMNTEAFF. The CDR3 region has the DNA TGTGCCAGCAGTGCCGGGACAGGCATGAACACTGAAGCTTTCTTT.

On this clone itself: The same CDR3 arises from other DNA sequences in this sample as well. The CDR3 here is CASSLGETGGYEQYF. DNA for the CDR3: TGTGCCAGCAGCTTAGGAGAGACAGGGGGCTACGAGCAGTACTTC. This chain uses TRBV13 with TRBJ2-7; 9 bases fit TRBD1. With V trimmed by 0 bases and J by 3 bases, 3 bases remained unmatched. CDR3 length: 15 residues. Per germline, CDR1 PRHDT and CDR2 FYEKMQ (reference sequence).

This chain joins TRBV7-9 and TRBJ1-2; 9 nucleotides match TRBD1. V shed 5 bases and J 5 bases; nucleotides not matched to a gene: 3. The CDR3 consists of 13 residues. The V gene's germline CDR1 is SEHNR and CDR2 FQNEAQ (reference sequence). CDR3 loop: CASSPTGGYGYTF. The DNA of the CDR3 is TGTGCCAGCAGCCCGACAGGGGGATATGGCTACACCTTC.

V usage is TRBV6-1 and J usage is TRBJ1-1; 9 bases are a match to TRBD1. The CDR3 is 16 amino acids. Germline V gene lookup returns CDR1 MNHNS and CDR2 SASEGT. The V gene end was trimmed by 4 bases and the J gene end by 2 bases; junction bases not matched to a gene: 8. The DNA of the CDR3 is TGTGCCAGCAGTGGAACAGGGGGCTCTCCTAACACTGAAGCTTTCTTT. Amino acid sequence: CASSGTGGSPNTEAFF.

The chain carries TRBV7-8 and TRBJ2-5; weak D call: TRBD2 (6 bases). Trimming stripped 0 bases from V and 6 bases from J, with 14 bases between. The CDR3 has 15 amino acids. Looked up from germline, CDR1 is SGHVS and CDR2 is FQNEAQ. The CDR3 DNA sequence: TGTGCCAGCAGCTTAGCGGGAGGAGTGGCGAAGACCCAGTACTTC. This codes for CASSLAGGVAKTQYF.

The chain recombines TRBV5-1 with TRBJ2-1, with 7 nucleotides matching TRBD2. After removal of 3 bases from V and 5 bases from J, the junction contained 2 bases not matched to a gene. From germline, CDR1 is SGHRS and CDR2 YFSETQ. This CDR3 is built from 13 residues. CDR3 residues: CASSWTSDNEQFF. CDR3 sequence (DNA): TGCGCCAGCAGCTGGACTAGTGACAATGAGCAGTTCTTC.

The chain's CDR3 is CAKDTGGRTEAFF. DNA for the CDR3: TGTGCCAAAGACACAGGGGGCCGGACTGAAGCTTTCTTT. The chain is built from TRBV2 and TRBJ1-1, with 9 bases matching TRBD1. Trimming at V came to 10 bases and at J to 5 bases, leaving 8 bases not matched to a gene. CDR3 length equals 13 residues. CDR1 and CDR2 (germline): SNHLY, FYNNEI.

The V call is TRBV27, the J call TRBJ2-5, with 10 positions matching TRBD1. Germline CDR1 is MNHEY and CDR2 is SMNVEV (reference sequence). The CDR3 sequence is 15 residues long. With 7 bases clipped from V and 3 bases from J, the junction kept 8 bases outside the gene matches. DNA for the CDR3: TGTGCCAGCAAAAGTGGGACAGGGGAAAAAGAGACCCAGTACTTC. Residues: CASKSGTGEKETQYF.

The chain combines TRBV7-9 with TRBJ2-7; tentatively, D is TRBD2 (6 bases). Trimming removed 1 base from V and 5 bases from J, with 12 bases in between. The CDR3 covers 14 residues. CDR1 SEHNR and CDR2 FQNEAQ come from the germline V gene (reference sequence). This CDR3 reads CASSLGTSSHEQYF. CDR3 nucleotide sequence: TGTGCCAGCAGCTTAGGTACTAGCAGCCACGAGCAGTACTTC.

For this clone: This sample also contains other DNA sequences that code for the same CDR3. The chain carries TRBV5-1 and TRBJ1-1; D is possibly TRBD1 (5 bases). The germline V gene encodes CDR1 SGHRS and CDR2 YFSETQ. The CDR3 is 14 residues long. Trimming cost V 0 bases and J 1 base, with 7 bases left between them. The CDR3 is CASSLEQGNTEAFF. CDR3 sequence (DNA): TGCGCCAGCAGCTTGGAGCAGGGGAACACTGAAGCTTTCTTT.

The chain links TRBV6-5 to TRBJ2-7; 10 bases map to TRBD2. Germline lookup yields CDR1 MNHEY and CDR2 SVGAGI. V trimming: 10 bases; J trimming: 4 bases; junction bases outside the gene matches: 13. CDR3 length: 15 residues. CDR3 sequence reads: CATRLLAGASYEQYF. For the CDR3, the DNA is TGTGCCACCAGACTGCTAGCGGGAGCGTCGTACGAGCAGTACTTC.

The chain links TRBV7-9 to TRBJ2-1; D is perhaps TRBD2 (5 bases). The germline V and J ends were trimmed by 6 bases and 6 bases, with 9 bases remaining between them. Germline V lookup: CDR1 SEHNR, CDR2 FQNEAQ (reference sequence). There are 12 residues in the CDR3. In DNA, the CDR3 is TGTGCCAGCAGACCGGGGAGCAATGAGCAGTTCTTC. Amino acids: CASRPGSNEQFF.

This clone was observed once. The chain employs TRBV11-1 and TRBJ1-1; 8 nucleotides align to TRBD1. The junction had 9 bases not matched to a gene; V was cut back by 5 bases and J by 1 base. The CDR3 is 16 residues long. Germline-derived CDR1 and CDR2 are SGHAT and FQDESV (reference sequence). CDR3 in DNA: TGTGCCAGCAGCCCGAGAAGGGACAGGCCGAACACTGAAGCTTTCTTT. Its protein product is CASSPRRDRPNTEAFF.

The genes are TRBV6-5 and TRBJ2-7; 7 bases are shared with TRBD1. Germline loops: CDR1 MNHEY, CDR2 SVGAGI. The CDR3 totals 15 residues. The V and J ends lost 5 bases and 4 bases, in that order; junction bases with no gene match: 11. The CDR3 region has the DNA TGTGCCAGCAGTCAGAGGGACAGCTTCCTATACGAGCAGTACTTC. Protein: CASSQRDSFLYEQYF.

The table lists this clone with a count of one. The chain recombines TRBV5-1 with TRBJ2-5; 10 bases map to TRBD2. This CDR3 is 16 amino acids long. Unmatched junction bases numbered 9, after V lost 3 bases and J lost 4 bases. CDR1 is SGHRS, CDR2 YFSETQ, per germline. The CDR3: CASSWILAGVPETQYF. The DNA for the CDR3 is TGCGCCAGCAGCTGGATCCTAGCGGGAGTCCCAGAGACCCAGTACTTC.

The chain joins TRBV5-4 to TRBJ1-4, with D unclear. Germline lookup yields CDR1 SGHNT and CDR2 YYREEE (reference sequence). The CDR3 length is 14 residues. Between the trimmed V and J ends, which lost 4 bases and 7 bases, there was a span of 14 bases. The CDR3 is CASSMRRGTEKLFF. CDR3 bases: TGTGCCAGCAGCATGCGACGGGGTACTGAAAAACTGTTTTTT.

V and J are TRBV4-1 and TRBJ2-5; no definite D call. The CDR3 is made up of 16 amino acids. V gave up 0 bases and J gave up 0 bases, with 11 bases separating them. Germline CDR1 and CDR2: MGHRA and YSYEKL. This CDR3 is CASSQDRLPDQETQYF. CDR3 in DNA: TGCGCCAGCAGCCAAGATCGGTTGCCGGACCAAGAGACCCAGTACTTC.

The V gene is TRBV5-1, the J gene TRBJ1-2; TRBD1 matches at 12 bases. CDR1 is SGHRS and CDR2 is YFSETQ in the germline V gene. The ends lost 4 bases at V and 6 bases at J; junction bases unmatched: 10. The CDR3 contains 16 residues. CDR3 loop: CASSHGTGGTVDGYTF. In DNA form, the CDR3 reads TGCGCCAGCAGCCACGGGACAGGGGGCACCGTCGATGGCTACACCTTC.

The V call is TRBV30, the J call TRBJ1-1; D gene unclear. Trimming pared 5 bases from V and 4 bases from J, leaving 11 bases between. The germline gives CDR1 GTSNPN, CDR2 SVGIG (reference sequence). This CDR3 is built from 12 residues. For the CDR3, the DNA is TGTGCCTGGGGGTATGGGAGCACTGAAGCTTTCTTT. Its protein is CAWGYGSTEAFF.